These 20 T cell receptor beta chains came from one sample sequenced in a study of CD8 T cells in Susac syndrome. RNA was extracted with the RNeasy kit, and a quantity of roughly 0.45 to 1 ug was reverse transcribed using random hexamers. TCRdb reprocessed the immunoSEQ multiplex PCR reads via MiXCR and lists one record per CDR3 protein. The sample lists 160,000 or so distinct CDR3 sequences, roughly 95% seen once, with about 0.15% in the top ten. Sequenced sample: CD8+ T cells from PBMCs. These receptors were obtained from a human donor with multiple sclerosis.

In its sample, this clonotype was seen once. The J gene is TRBJ2-1, the V gene TRBV2; D unresolved. From germline, CDR1 is SNHLY and CDR2 FYNNEI. CDR3 length: 15 amino acids. Trimming left V 2 bases short and J 7 bases short, with 15 bases between. The CDR3 coding sequence is TGTGCCAGCAGTGAAAGAGAGTACGACGGTAATGAGCAGTTCTTC. It specifies CASSEREYDGNEQFF.

The sample holds one count of this clonotype. The J gene is TRBJ2-1, the V gene TRBV27; no definite D call. The length of the CDR3 is 14 residues. V dropped 1 base and J dropped 4 bases, with 8 bases sitting between them. Germline CDR1 and CDR2: MNHEY and SMNVEV (reference sequence). CDR3 loop: CASSLWEGYNEQFF. The CDR3 DNA is TGTGCCAGCAGTTTATGGGAAGGTTACAATGAGCAGTTCTTC.

The chain recombines TRBV27 with TRBJ1-2; unclear D gene. The CDR3 has 15 amino acids. Germline CDR1 MNHEY, CDR2 SMNVEV (reference sequence). V gave up 3 bases and J gave up 1 base, with 12 bases separating them. CDR3 in amino acids: CASSLTYWGNYGYTF. The CDR3 DNA follows: TGTGCCAGCAGTTTGACCTATTGGGGTAACTATGGCTACACCTTC.

The chain carries TRBV27 and TRBJ1-1; D call uncertain. Trimming removed 2 bases at V and 1 base at J, with 8 bases between. Per germline, CDR1 MNHEY and CDR2 SMNVEV (reference sequence). The CDR3 consists of 14 residues. The CDR3 coding sequence is TGTGCCAGCAGTTTACATGCAGGGAACACTGAAGCTTTCTTT. Translating gives CASSLHAGNTEAFF.

The genes are TRBV29-1 and TRBJ1-1, with no clear D. Germline V CDR1 and CDR2: SQVTM, ANQGSEA. V was clipped by 3 bases and J by 5 bases, with 7 bases between them. The CDR3 consists of 11 residues. The CDR3 loop is CSVDTGTEAFF. Written as DNA, the CDR3 is TGCAGCGTTGATACGGGGACTGAAGCTTTCTTT.

CDR3 residues: CASSPGGHGYTF. In nucleotides, the CDR3 is TGTGCCAGCAGCCCCGGGGGGCATGGCTACACCTTC. The chain links TRBV9 to TRBJ1-2; perhaps TRBD1 as D (6 bases). Germline CDR1 reads SGDLS; CDR2 reads YYNGEE. The CDR3 is 12 residues long. V was shortened by 4 bases and J by 6 bases, with 10 bases between the two germline ends.

This clonotype showed up just a few times. The chain is built from TRBV5-1 and TRBJ2-1; the D is unclear. CDR1 SGHRS and CDR2 YFSETQ come from the germline V gene. V shed 1 base and J shed 1 base, with 6 bases lying between them. The CDR3 is 14 residues long. The CDR3 reads CASSLRSSYNEQFF. CDR3 in DNA: TGCGCCAGCAGCTTGCGTAGTTCCTACAATGAGCAGTTCTTC.

The V call is TRBV9, the J call TRBJ2-1; 10 bases align to TRBD2. CDR1 is SGDLS, CDR2 YYNGEE, per germline. CDR3 length equals 16 residues. The J segment lost 4 bases and the V segment lost 0 bases, leaving 4 bases of the junction unmatched. CDR3 DNA sequence: TGTGCCAGCAGCGTAGGCCTAGCGGGAGTATACAATGAGCAGTTCTTC. This translates into CASSVGLAGVYNEQFF.

The J gene is TRBJ2-1, the V gene TRBV9; 9 bases fit TRBD2. The CDR3 has 15 amino acids. With 4 bases clipped from V and 7 bases from J, the junction kept 9 bases outside the gene matches. Germline lookup yields CDR1 SGDLS and CDR2 YYNGEE. CDR3 coding DNA: TGTGCCAGCAGCAAGAGCGGGAGGACTATAAATGAGCAGTTCTTC. Its protein product is CASSKSGRTINEQFF.

This chain joins TRBV7-2 and TRBJ2-7, with a possible D match to TRBD1 (5 bases). Per germline, CDR1 SGHTA and CDR2 FQGNSA. The V end lost 1 base, the J end lost 1 base, and 14 bases lay between the germline ends. This CDR3 has 16 amino acids. CDR3 nucleotide sequence: TGTGCCAGCAGCTTAGGCTTCGGGCAGGGATCCTACGAGCAGTACTTC. It yields the protein CASSLGFGQGSYEQYF.

The V and J genes are TRBV29-1 and TRBJ1-2; unclear D gene. V was trimmed by 7 bases and J by 3 bases, leaving 18 bases between them. CDR1 is SQVTM, CDR2 ANQGSEA, per germline. The CDR3 runs 14 residues. CDR3 sequence: CSALPRVQHYGYTF. The DNA for the CDR3 is TGCAGCGCCCTCCCAAGAGTGCAGCACTATGGCTACACCTTC.

This rearrangement joins TRBV7-2 to TRBJ2-3, with TRBD2 matching 12 bases. The germline CDR1 and CDR2 sequences are SGHTA and FQGNSA. The CDR3 is 18 residues long. J gave up 3 bases and V 5 bases, and 12 bases lay outside the gene matches. Here the CDR3 reads CASSLTRLAGVRTDTQYF. Here the CDR3 DNA reads TGTGCCAGCAGCCTTACTCGACTAGCGGGAGTGCGAACAGATACGCAGTATTTT.

This clonotype showed up just once. CDR3 residues: CASIDSGQGSYEQYF. Written as DNA, the CDR3 is TGTGCCAGCATCGATTCAGGCCAGGGGTCCTACGAGCAGTACTTC. The J gene is TRBJ2-7, the V gene TRBV7-8; D may be TRBD1 (6 bases). With 7 bases removed from V and 1 base from J, the gap between germline ends came to 17 bases. This CDR3 comprises 15 residues. From germline, CDR1 is SGHVS and CDR2 FQNEAQ.

The rearrangement joins TRBV3-1 to TRBJ2-1; the match to TRBD2 covers 11 bases. The CDR3 covers 17 residues. With 6 bases clipped from V and 0 bases from J, the junction kept 7 bases outside the gene matches. CDR1 is LGHDT and CDR2 is YNNKEL in the germline V gene (reference sequence). CDR3 in amino acids: CASSQGLAEHSYNEQFF. DNA for the CDR3: TGTGCCAGCAGTCAGGGACTAGCGGAGCACTCCTACAATGAGCAGTTCTTC.

The V call is TRBV18, the J call TRBJ2-7; the D gene is possibly TRBD2 (5 bases). Trimming removed 9 bases from V and 0 bases from J, with 15 bases in between. The CDR3 extends over 14 amino acids. Germline assignment: CDR1 KGHSH and CDR2 LQKENI. The CDR3 nucleotides read TGTGCCAGTGCCCGGACGGGGAGCTCCTACGAGCAGTACTTC. It translates to CASARTGSSYEQYF.

This clonotype was counted between two and nine times. CDR3 sequence: CASSADSNNEQFF. The CDR3, as DNA: TGTGCCAGCAGTGCCGACTCGAACAATGAGCAGTTCTTC. This chain links TRBV6-5 with TRBJ2-1; D gene unclear. CDR3 length equals 13 residues. Trimming shortened V by 5 bases and J by 5 bases, and 10 bases separated the two germline ends. Looked up from germline, CDR1 is MNHEY and CDR2 is SVGAGI.

The gene calls are TRBV29-1 and TRBJ2-1, with 7 bases matching TRBD1. Germline-derived CDR1 and CDR2 are SQVTM and ANQGSEA. Losses at the gene ends were 4 bases for V and 0 bases for J; bases not matched to a gene: 15. This CDR3 is 18 amino acids long. The CDR3 DNA follows: TGCAGCGTTGCTGGGACAGAGGTTCCGGGAATCTCCTACAATGAGCAGTTCTTC. It specifies CSVAGTEVPGISYNEQFF.

The rearrangement uses TRBV28 and TRBJ2-7; 8 bases align to TRBD2. CDR1 and CDR2 (germline): MDHEN, SYDVKM. The CDR3 extends over 14 amino acids. V lost 1 base and J lost 6; bases outside the gene matches: 5. The CDR3 DNA follows: TGTGCCAGCAGTTTATTCGCGGGGGGAGGCGAGCAGTACTTC. Translating it yields CASSLFAGGGEQYF.

This chain links TRBV3-1 with TRBJ1-2, with D possibly being TRBD1 (5 bases). The V gene's germline CDR1 is LGHDT and CDR2 YNNKEL (reference sequence). V was trimmed by 3 bases and J by 6 bases, leaving 20 bases between them. This CDR3 has 16 residues. CDR3 nucleotides: TGTGCCAGCAGCCATGACCGGGGCTTTAATACGGATGGCTACACCTTC. It is translated as CASSHDRGFNTDGYTF.

The chain carries TRBV27 and TRBJ2-2, with TRBD1 matching over 7 bases. CDR3 size: 13 residues. Looked up from germline, CDR1 is MNHEY and CDR2 is SMNVEV (reference sequence). Unmatched junction bases numbered 6, after V lost 7 bases and J lost 7 bases. The CDR3, as DNA: TGTGCCAGCAAGGGGGCGGTCCACGGGGAGCTGTTTTTT. This sequence encodes CASKGAVHGELFF.